This TCR beta chain was identified during a study of blood T cells in healthy people across ages. General study results and limits: Compared with aged donors, long-lived donors showed fewer expanded clones, suggesting selection.

Using a J-beta primer mix together with a sample-barcoded 5' primer, a second PCR was run for about 6 to 12 cycles. TCRdb reprocessed the 5' RACE reads via MiXCR and lists one record per CDR3 protein. The table has about a million distinct CDR3 sequences, roughly 51% seen once. The CDR3 is 18 amino acids. Germline lookup yields CDR1 MGHRA and CDR2 YSYEKL. V lost 4 bases, J lost 8 bases, and 21 bases stayed unmatched. The donors, aged roughly 6 to 95, were healthy Caucasians from Russia. Notes on this clonotype: Its target is not known.

This clonotype was sampled from a woman in her sixties or seventies in good health. The chain joins TRBV4-1 to TRBJ2-3; TRBD2 matches 7 bases. The sample taken for sequencing was blood. The CDR3 coding sequence is TGCGCCAGCAGCCCCCTCCTCTGGACTAGAGCCGGTTTCGGTACGCAGTATTTT. This sequence encodes CASSPLLWTRAGFGTQYF.